These T cell receptor beta chains were read from a single sample in a study of cytomegalovirus exposure and HLA in healthy donors. Libraries were prepared by immunoSEQ multiplex PCR; TCRdb keeps only in-frame clonotypes and omits some of them. The table shows around 150,000 clones, with 70% to 80% occurring only once. The material sequenced was PBMCs. The receptors come from a man aged 25 to 45 in good health and CMV-seronegative. The CDR3 runs from the conserved cysteine through the conserved F or W. The order of the fields is CDR3 protein, CDR3 DNA, J gene, D gene, clone size, V gene, CDR3 length. A D gene is named only where the DNA matches it firmly. Rows may omit the clone size; those that give it use once, few, many or a size class.

CDR3aa: CASGLAGSEETQYF
CDR3nt: TGCGCCAGTGGACTAGCGGGCAGTGAAGAGACCCAGTACTTC
j_gene: TRBJ2-5
d_gene: TRBD2
abundance: -
v_gene: TRBV10-2
len: 14

CDR3aa: CASRLAGGTDTQYF
CDR3nt: TGTGCCAGCAGACTAGCGGGCGGCACAGATACGCAGTATTTT
j_gene: TRBJ2-3
d_gene: TRBD2
abundance: -
v_gene: TRBV27
len: 14

CDR3aa: CASNPRAGGVDNEQFF
CDR3nt: TGTGCCAGCAATCCAAGAGCGGGAGGGGTAGACAATGAGCAGTTCTTC
j_gene: TRBJ2-1
d_gene: TRBD2
abundance: -
v_gene: TRBV2
len: 16

CDR3aa: CASTPGTGRTDTQYF
CDR3nt: TGTGCCAGCACCCCCGGGACAGGGCGAACAGATACGCAGTATTTT
j_gene: TRBJ2-3
d_gene: TRBD1
abundance: -
v_gene: TRBV2
len: 15

CDR3aa: CASSLFFGTVPYEQYF
CDR3nt: TGTGCCAGCAGCCTATTTTTCGGGACAGTCCCCTACGAGCAGTACTTC
j_gene: TRBJ2-7
d_gene: TRBD1
abundance: -
v_gene: TRBV7-9
len: 16

CDR3aa: CASSSRDTYSNQPQHF
CDR3nt: TGTGCCAGCTCCTCCCGGGACACCTATAGCAATCAGCCCCAGCATTTT
j_gene: TRBJ1-5
d_gene: -
abundance: -
v_gene: TRBV28
len: 16

CDR3aa: CASSPRGQGPGNNEQFF
CDR3nt: TGTGCCAGCTCACCACGAGGACAGGGTCCGGGAAACAATGAGCAGTTCTTC
j_gene: TRBJ2-1
d_gene: TRBD1
abundance: -
v_gene: TRBV18
len: 17

CDR3aa: CASSDSADSSTDTQYF
CDR3nt: TGTGCCAGCAGTGACTCGGCAGACTCTAGCACAGATACGCAGTATTTT
j_gene: TRBJ2-3
d_gene: -
abundance: -
v_gene: TRBV6-4
len: 16

CDR3aa: CAQKTGTGANVLTF
CDR3nt: TGTGCCCAAAAGACAGGGACTGGGGCCAACGTCCTGACTTTC
j_gene: TRBJ2-6
d_gene: TRBD1
abundance: few
v_gene: TRBV30
len: 14

CDR3aa: CASSLTGTITDTQYF
CDR3nt: TGTGCCAGCAGCTTAACCGGGACTATTACAGATACGCAGTATTTT
j_gene: TRBJ2-3
d_gene: TRBD2
abundance: -
v_gene: TRBV11-2
len: 15

CDR3aa: CAISSTSGNTGELFF
CDR3nt: TGTGCCATCAGTTCGACTAGCGGGAACACCGGGGAGCTGTTTTTT
j_gene: TRBJ2-2
d_gene: TRBD2
abundance: -
v_gene: TRBV10-3
len: 15

CDR3aa: CASRIPGGAQETQYF
CDR3nt: TGTGCCAGCAGGATCCCAGGAGGGGCACAAGAGACCCAGTACTTC
j_gene: TRBJ2-5
d_gene: -
abundance: -
v_gene: TRBV28
len: 15

CDR3aa: CASSYSTSENQPQHF
CDR3nt: TGTGCCAGCAGCTACTCCACCTCCGAGAATCAGCCCCAGCATTTT
j_gene: TRBJ1-5
d_gene: -
abundance: -
v_gene: TRBV7-9
len: 15

CDR3aa: CASNPQQGAVEQYF
CDR3nt: TGTGCCAGCAATCCCCAACAGGGGGCAGTCGAGCAGTACTTC
j_gene: TRBJ2-7
d_gene: TRBD1
abundance: -
v_gene: TRBV2
len: 14

CDR3aa: CASSLDPIGQGNSGYTF
CDR3nt: TGTGCCAGCAGCTTAGACCCCATCGGACAGGGGAATTCTGGCTACACCTTC
j_gene: TRBJ1-2
d_gene: TRBD1
abundance: once
v_gene: TRBV7-3
len: 17

CDR3aa: CASSSSGLAGYEQYF
CDR3nt: TGTGCCAGCAGCAGCTCTGGACTAGCGGGTTACGAGCAGTACTTC
j_gene: TRBJ2-7
d_gene: TRBD2
abundance: few
v_gene: TRBV7-9
len: 15

CDR3aa: CASRLTVLSGNTIYF
CDR3nt: TGTGCCAGCAGGCTAACTGTACTCTCTGGAAACACCATATATTTT
j_gene: TRBJ1-3
d_gene: -
abundance: -
v_gene: TRBV6-6
len: 15

CDR3aa: CASTLRLLAAYNEQFF
CDR3nt: TGTGCCAGCACCCTTAGGTTGTTGGCGGCTTACAATGAGCAGTTCTTC
j_gene: TRBJ2-1
d_gene: -
abundance: -
v_gene: TRBV13
len: 16

CDR3aa: CASIIAGGSNNEQFF
CDR3nt: TGTGCCAGTATCATAGCTGGCGGGAGTAACAATGAGCAGTTCTTC
j_gene: TRBJ2-1
d_gene: TRBD2
abundance: -
v_gene: TRBV19
len: 15

CDR3aa: CASSLGLATNEQYF
CDR3nt: TGCGCCAGCAGCTTGGGACTAGCAACAAACGAGCAGTACTTC
j_gene: TRBJ2-7
d_gene: TRBD2
abundance: -
v_gene: TRBV5-1
len: 14

CDR3aa: CASSFRGAGSETQYF
CDR3nt: TGTGCCAGCAGTTTCAGGGGCGCAGGATCTGAGACCCAGTACTTC
j_gene: TRBJ2-5
d_gene: -
abundance: -
v_gene: TRBV28
len: 15

CDR3aa: CASSLVRGYEQYF
CDR3nt: TGTGCCAGCAGCTTAGTGCGGGGCTACGAGCAGTACTTC
j_gene: TRBJ2-7
d_gene: -
abundance: -
v_gene: TRBV11-2
len: 13

CDR3aa: CASSKGSAQYF
CDR3nt: TGTGCCAGCAGTAAGGGGTCCGCGCAGTATTTT
j_gene: TRBJ2-3
d_gene: -
abundance: -
v_gene: TRBV27
len: 11

CDR3aa: CASSLGQGVGNQPQHF
CDR3nt: TGTGCCAGCAGCTTGGGACAGGGGGTTGGAAATCAGCCCCAGCATTTT
j_gene: TRBJ1-5
d_gene: TRBD1
abundance: -
v_gene: TRBV7-9
len: 16

CDR3aa: CASSLVSLAGDYNEQFF
CDR3nt: TGCGCCAGCAGCTTGGTTTCACTAGCGGGTGATTACAATGAGCAGTTCTTC
j_gene: TRBJ2-1
d_gene: TRBD2
abundance: -
v_gene: TRBV5-1
len: 17

CDR3aa: CASSQGQGAYEQYF
CDR3nt: TGTGCCAGCAGCCAGGGACAGGGGGCCTACGAGCAGTACTTC
j_gene: TRBJ2-7
d_gene: TRBD1
abundance: -
v_gene: TRBV13
len: 14

CDR3aa: CASSSGQGPTDTQYF
CDR3nt: TGCGCCAGCAGCTCGGGACAGGGTCCCACAGATACGCAGTATTTT
j_gene: TRBJ2-3
d_gene: TRBD1
abundance: -
v_gene: TRBV4-1
len: 15

CDR3aa: CASSLLGGYNQPQHF
CDR3nt: TGTGCCAGCAGTTTATTAGGAGGGTACAATCAGCCCCAGCATTTT
j_gene: TRBJ1-5
d_gene: -
abundance: few
v_gene: TRBV28
len: 15

CDR3aa: CASSPSGTGEYGYTF
CDR3nt: TGTGCCAGCAGCCCTTCCGGGACAGGGGAATATGGCTACACCTTC
j_gene: TRBJ1-2
d_gene: TRBD1
abundance: few
v_gene: TRBV7-3
len: 15

CDR3aa: CASGGTSGRSYEQYF
CDR3nt: TGCGCCAGCGGGGGTACTAGCGGGCGCTCCTACGAGCAGTACTTC
j_gene: TRBJ2-7
d_gene: TRBD2
abundance: once
v_gene: TRBV5-1
len: 15

CDR3aa: CASSGGIYNEQFF
CDR3nt: TGTGCCAGCAGTGGCGGGATCTACAATGAGCAGTTCTTC
j_gene: TRBJ2-1
d_gene: -
abundance: -
v_gene: TRBV2
len: 13

CDR3aa: CASSPRGESSDTQYF
CDR3nt: TGCGCCAGCAGCCCCAGGGGGGAGAGCTCGGATACGCAGTATTTT
j_gene: TRBJ2-3
d_gene: -
abundance: -
v_gene: TRBV5-1
len: 15

CDR3aa: CATRLRGTGVDEQYF
CDR3nt: TGTGCCACACGCCTTAGGGGGACAGGGGTGGACGAGCAGTACTTC
j_gene: TRBJ2-7
d_gene: TRBD1
abundance: -
v_gene: TRBV10-3
len: 15

CDR3aa: CASSLGQGYGYTF
CDR3nt: TGTGCCAGCAGCTTAGGACAGGGCTATGGCTACACCTTC
j_gene: TRBJ1-2
d_gene: TRBD1
abundance: -
v_gene: TRBV11-1
len: 13

CDR3aa: CASSHRPQDQPQHF
CDR3nt: TGTGCCAGCAGTCACCGACCCCAGGATCAGCCCCAGCATTTT
j_gene: TRBJ1-5
d_gene: -
abundance: -
v_gene: TRBV27
len: 14

CDR3aa: CASSLGTGGMDTEAFF
CDR3nt: TGCGCCAGCAGCTTAGGGACAGGGGGGATGGACACTGAAGCTTTCTTT
j_gene: TRBJ1-1
d_gene: TRBD1
abundance: once
v_gene: TRBV5-1
len: 16